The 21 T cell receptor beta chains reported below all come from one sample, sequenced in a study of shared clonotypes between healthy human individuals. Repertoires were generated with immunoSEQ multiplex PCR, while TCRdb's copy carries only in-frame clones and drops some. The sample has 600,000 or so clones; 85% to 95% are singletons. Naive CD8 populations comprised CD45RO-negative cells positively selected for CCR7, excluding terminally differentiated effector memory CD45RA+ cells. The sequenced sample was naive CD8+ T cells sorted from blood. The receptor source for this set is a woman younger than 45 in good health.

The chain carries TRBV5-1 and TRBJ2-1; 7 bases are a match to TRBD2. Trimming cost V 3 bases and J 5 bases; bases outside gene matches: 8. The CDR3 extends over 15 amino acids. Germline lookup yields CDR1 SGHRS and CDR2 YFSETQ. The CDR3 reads CASSSVSGEDNEQFF. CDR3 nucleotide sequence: TGCGCCAGCAGCTCGGTCAGCGGGGAGGACAATGAGCAGTTCTTC.

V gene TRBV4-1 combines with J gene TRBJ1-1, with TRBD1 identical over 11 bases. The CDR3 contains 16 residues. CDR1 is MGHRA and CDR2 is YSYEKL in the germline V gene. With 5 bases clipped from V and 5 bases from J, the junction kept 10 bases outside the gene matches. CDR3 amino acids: CASSYWVGTGGTEAFF. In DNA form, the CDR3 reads TGCGCCAGCAGCTATTGGGTGGGGACAGGGGGGACTGAAGCTTTCTTT.

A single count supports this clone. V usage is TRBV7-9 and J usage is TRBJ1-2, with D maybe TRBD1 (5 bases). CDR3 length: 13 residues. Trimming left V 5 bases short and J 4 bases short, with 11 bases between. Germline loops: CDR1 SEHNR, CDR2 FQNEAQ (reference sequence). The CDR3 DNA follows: TGTGCCAGCAGCCCCGGGGGGATCTATGGCTACACCTTC. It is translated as CASSPGGIYGYTF.

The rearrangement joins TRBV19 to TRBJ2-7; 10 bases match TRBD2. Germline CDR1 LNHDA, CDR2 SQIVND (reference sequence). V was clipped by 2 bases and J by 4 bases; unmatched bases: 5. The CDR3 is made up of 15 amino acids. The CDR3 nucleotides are TGTGCCAGTAGTATACTAGCGGGAGAGGTATACGAGCAGTACTTC. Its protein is CASSILAGEVYEQYF.

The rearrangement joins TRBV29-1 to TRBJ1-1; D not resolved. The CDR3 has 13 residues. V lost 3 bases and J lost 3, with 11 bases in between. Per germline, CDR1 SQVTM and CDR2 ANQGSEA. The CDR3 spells CSVEEPGDTEAFF. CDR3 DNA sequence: TGCAGCGTTGAGGAACCCGGGGACACTGAAGCTTTCTTT.

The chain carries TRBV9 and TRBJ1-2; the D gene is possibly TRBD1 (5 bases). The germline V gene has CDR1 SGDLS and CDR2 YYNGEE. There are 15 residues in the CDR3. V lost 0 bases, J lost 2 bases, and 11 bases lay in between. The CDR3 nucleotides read TGTGCCAGCAGCGTAGGTCGGGGGACGAACTATGGCTACACCTTC. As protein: CASSVGRGTNYGYTF.

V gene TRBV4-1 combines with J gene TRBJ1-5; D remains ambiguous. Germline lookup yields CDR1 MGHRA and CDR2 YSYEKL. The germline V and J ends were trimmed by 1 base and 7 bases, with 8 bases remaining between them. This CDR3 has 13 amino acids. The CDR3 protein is CASSQVKSQPQHF. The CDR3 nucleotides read TGCGCCAGCAGCCAAGTAAAGTCACAGCCCCAGCATTTT.

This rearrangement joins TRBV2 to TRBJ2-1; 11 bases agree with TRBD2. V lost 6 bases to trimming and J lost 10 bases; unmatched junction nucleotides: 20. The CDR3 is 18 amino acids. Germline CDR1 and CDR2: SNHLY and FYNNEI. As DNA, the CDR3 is TGTGCCAGCAGCCCAACCCCCGGGACTAGCGGAACATATGGCGAGCAGTTCTTC. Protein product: CASSPTPGTSGTYGEQFF.

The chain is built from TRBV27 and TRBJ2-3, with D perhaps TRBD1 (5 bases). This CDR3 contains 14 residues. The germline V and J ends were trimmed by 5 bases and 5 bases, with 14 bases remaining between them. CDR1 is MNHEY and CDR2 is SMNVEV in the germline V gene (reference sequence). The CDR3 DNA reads TGTGCCAGCAGTATAGGGGCTATGGGAGATACGCAGTATTTT. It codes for CASSIGAMGDTQYF.

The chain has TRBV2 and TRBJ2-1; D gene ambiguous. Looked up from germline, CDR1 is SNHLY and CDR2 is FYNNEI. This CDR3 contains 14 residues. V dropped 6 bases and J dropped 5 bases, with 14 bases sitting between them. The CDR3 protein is CASRGRLRHNEQFF. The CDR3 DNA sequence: TGTGCCAGCAGGGGTCGGCTCCGTCACAATGAGCAGTTCTTC.

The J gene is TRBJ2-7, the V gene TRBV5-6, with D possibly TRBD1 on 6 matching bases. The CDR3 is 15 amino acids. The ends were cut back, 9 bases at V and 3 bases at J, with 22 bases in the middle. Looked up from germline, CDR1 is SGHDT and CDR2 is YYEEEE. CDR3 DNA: TGTGCCACCCTTGACAGGCCGCGACGGGACTACGAGCAGTACTTC. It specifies CATLDRPRRDYEQYF.

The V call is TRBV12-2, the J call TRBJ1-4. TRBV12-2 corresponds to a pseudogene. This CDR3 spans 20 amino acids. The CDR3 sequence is CASRCHDVWYIKVRNEKLFF. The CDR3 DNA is TGTGCAAGTCGCTGCCACGATGTCTGGTATATTAAAGTACGGAATGAAAAACTGTTTTTT.

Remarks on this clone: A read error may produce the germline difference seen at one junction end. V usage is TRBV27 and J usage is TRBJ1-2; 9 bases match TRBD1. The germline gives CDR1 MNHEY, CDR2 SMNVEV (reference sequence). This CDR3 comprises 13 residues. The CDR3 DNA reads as TGTGCCAGCAGTACGCCGGGACAGGGAGGCTGCACCTTC. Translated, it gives CASSTPGQGGCTF.

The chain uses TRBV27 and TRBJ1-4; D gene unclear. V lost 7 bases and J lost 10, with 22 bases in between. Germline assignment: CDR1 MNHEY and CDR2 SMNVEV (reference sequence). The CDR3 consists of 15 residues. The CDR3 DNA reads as TGTGCCAGCATGATGTCTGGCCTATATGCAGGAAAACTGTTTTTT. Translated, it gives CASMMSGLYAGKLFF.

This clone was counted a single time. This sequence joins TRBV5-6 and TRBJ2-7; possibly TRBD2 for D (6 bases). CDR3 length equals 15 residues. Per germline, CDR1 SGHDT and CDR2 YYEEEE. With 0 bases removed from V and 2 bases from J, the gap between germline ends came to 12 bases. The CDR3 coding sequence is TGTGCCAGCAGCTTGGCCGGGGGATTGGCCTACGAGCAGTACTTC. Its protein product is CASSLAGGLAYEQYF. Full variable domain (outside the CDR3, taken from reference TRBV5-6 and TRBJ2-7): DAGVTQSPTHLIKTRGQQVTLRCSPKSGHDTVSWYQQALGQGPQFIFQYYEEEERQRGNFPDRFSGHQFPNYSSELNVNALLLGDSALYLCASSLAGGLAYEQYFGPGTRLTVT.

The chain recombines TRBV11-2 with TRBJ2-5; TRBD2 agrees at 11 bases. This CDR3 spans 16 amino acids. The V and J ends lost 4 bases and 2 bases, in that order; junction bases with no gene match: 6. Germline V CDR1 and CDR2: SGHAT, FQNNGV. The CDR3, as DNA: TGTGCCAGCAGCTCCAGGACTAGCGGGCTTCAAGAGACCCAGTACTTC. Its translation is CASSSRTSGLQETQYF. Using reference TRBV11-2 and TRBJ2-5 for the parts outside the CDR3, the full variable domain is EAGVAQSPRYKIIEKRQSVAFWCNPISGHATLYWYQQILGQGPKLLIQFQNNGVVDDSQLPKDRFSAERLKGVDSTLKIQPAKLEDSAVYLCASSSRTSGLQETQYFGPGTRLLVL.

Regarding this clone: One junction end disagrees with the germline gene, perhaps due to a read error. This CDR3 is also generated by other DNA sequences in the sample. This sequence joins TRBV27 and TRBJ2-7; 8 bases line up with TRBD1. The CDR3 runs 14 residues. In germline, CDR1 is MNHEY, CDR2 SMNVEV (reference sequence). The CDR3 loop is CASSLARGPYEQYF. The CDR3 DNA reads TGTGCCAGTAGTTTAGCCAGGGGGCCTTACGAGCAGTACTTC.

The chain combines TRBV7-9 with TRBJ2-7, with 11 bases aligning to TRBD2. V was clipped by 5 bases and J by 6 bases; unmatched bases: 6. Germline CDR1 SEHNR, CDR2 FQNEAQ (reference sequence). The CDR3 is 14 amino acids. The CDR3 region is CASSHSGRASEQYF. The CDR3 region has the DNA TGTGCCAGCAGCCATAGCGGGAGGGCAAGCGAGCAGTACTTC.

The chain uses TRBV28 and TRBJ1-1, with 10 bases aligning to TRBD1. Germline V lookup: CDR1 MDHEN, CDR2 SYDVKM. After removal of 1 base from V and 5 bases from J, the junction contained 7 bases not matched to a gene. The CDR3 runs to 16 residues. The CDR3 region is CASSLYTGQGWTEAFF. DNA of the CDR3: TGTGCCAGCAGTTTATACACGGGACAGGGGTGGACTGAAGCTTTCTTT. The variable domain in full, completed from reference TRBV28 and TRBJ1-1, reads DVKVTQSSRYLVKRTGEKVFLECVQDMDHENMFWYRQDPGLGLRLIYFSYDVKMKEKGDIPEGYSVSREKKERFSLILESASTNQTSMYLCASSLYTGQGWTEAFFGQGTRLTVV.

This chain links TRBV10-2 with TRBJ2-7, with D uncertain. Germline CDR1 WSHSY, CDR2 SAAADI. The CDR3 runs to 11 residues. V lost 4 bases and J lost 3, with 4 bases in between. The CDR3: CASSVIYEQYF. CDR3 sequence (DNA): TGCGCCAGCAGTGTCATCTACGAGCAGTACTTC.

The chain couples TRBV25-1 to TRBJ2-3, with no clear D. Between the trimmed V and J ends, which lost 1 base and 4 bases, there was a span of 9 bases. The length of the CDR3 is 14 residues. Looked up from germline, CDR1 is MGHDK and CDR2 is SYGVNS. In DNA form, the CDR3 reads TGTGCCAGCAGTGAATTCACAAGTGCAGATACGCAGTATTTT. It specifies CASSEFTSADTQYF.